The 18 T cell receptor beta chains below all came from one sample that was sequenced in a study of blood T cell repertoires in COVID-19. Clones were read by immunoSEQ multiplex PCR, and TCRdb kept only the in-frame ones, dropping some. Seen here are about 180,000 clones, 88% observed once, and the top ten hold 4% to 5%. Sequencing used peripheral blood. The receptor set was obtained from a woman under 40 with acute or convalescent COVID-19.

The CDR3 loop is CASTPTETQYF. For the CDR3, the DNA is TGCGCCAGCACCCCTACGGAGACCCAGTACTTC. The V gene is TRBV5-1, the J gene TRBJ2-5; D is unclear. Trimming removed 6 bases at V and 5 bases at J, with 8 bases between. The CDR3 covers 11 residues. Germline values: CDR1 SGHRS, CDR2 YFSETQ.

V usage is TRBV9 and J usage is TRBJ2-5, with D possibly TRBD2 on 5 matching bases. Germline V gene sequence: CDR1 SGDLS, CDR2 YYNGEE. This CDR3 is 14 amino acids long. V shed 3 bases and J shed 3 bases, with 12 bases lying between them. The CDR3 region has the DNA TGTGCCAGCAGCGCCCGAGGGTCCGAAGAGACCCAGTACTTC. It specifies CASSARGSEETQYF.

This clone was seen a few times. One end of the junction is discordant with germline, which a read error may explain. This sequence joins TRBV2 and TRBJ1-4; 7 bases align to TRBD1. Germline V gene data show CDR1 as SNHLY and CDR2 as FYNNEI. This CDR3 contains 15 residues. The CDR3 sequence is CASSEADRDNEKLFF. The CDR3 DNA is TGTGCCAGCAGCGAAGCTGACAGGGATAATGAAAAACTGTTTTTT.

A remark on this clone: One end of the junction does not line up with germline, which may come from a read error. This sequence joins TRBV19 and TRBJ2-2, with 7 bases matching TRBD2. This CDR3 has 15 amino acids. Germline V lookup: CDR1 LNHDA, CDR2 SQIVND (reference sequence). The CDR3 sequence is CASSIGRLPAGVLFF. The CDR3 DNA follows: TGTGCCAGTAGTATAGGTCGCCTCCCGGCGGGGGTGCTGTTTTTT.

A few counts support this clone. This chain's CDR3 is CSVGEGTEAFF. In nucleotides, the CDR3 is TGCAGCGTTGGTGAGGGTACTGAAGCTTTCTTT. The chain couples TRBV29-1 to TRBJ1-1; D gene uncertain. Trimming pared 4 bases from V and 5 bases from J, leaving 8 bases between. The germline V gene has CDR1 SQVTM and CDR2 ANQGSEA. CDR3 length: 11 amino acids.

The CDR3 region has the DNA TGCAGTGCTAGTAGGGGGTACTCCTACGAGCAGTACTTC. It is translated as CSASRGYSYEQYF. The chain recombines TRBV20-1 with TRBJ2-7; D is possibly TRBD1 (6 bases). V lost 3 bases, J lost 0 bases, and 9 bases lay in between. CDR1 and CDR2 (germline): DFQATT, SNEGSKA (reference sequence). This CDR3 contains 13 residues.

This rearrangement joins TRBV3-1 (or the pseudogene TRBV3-2) to TRBJ2-1; no definite D call. The V gene lost 3 bases and the J gene lost 10 bases, with 10 bases spanning the gap. The germline gives CDR1 LGHDT, CDR2 YNNKEL (reference sequence). The CDR3 has 12 residues. The CDR3 nucleotides read TGTGCCAGCAGCCAGACTCTGAGGGAGCAGTTCTTC. Protein sequence: CASSQTLREQFF.

V is TRBV30 and J is TRBJ1-1; D unresolved. Germline CDR1 reads GTSNPN; CDR2 reads SVGIG (reference sequence). The CDR3 is 12 residues long. Trimming stripped 5 bases from V and 8 bases from J, with 15 bases between. In DNA, the CDR3 is TGTGCCTGGTCGTCAGGCGTCTTCGAAGCTTTCTTT. Translated: CAWSSGVFEAFF.

This chain uses TRBV18 with TRBJ2-7; D is undetermined. The CDR3 contains 13 residues. Trimming removed 3 bases at V and 2 bases at J, with 8 bases between. From germline, CDR1 is KGHSH and CDR2 LQKENI. The CDR3 sequence is CASSPGLPYEQYF. The CDR3 bases are TGTGCCAGCTCACCGGGCCTCCCCTACGAGCAGTACTTC.

The CDR3 DNA reads TGCGCCAGCAGCTATGGACTAGCGGGAGGAGATTACGAGCAGTACTTC. Translated: CASSYGLAGGDYEQYF. The V gene is TRBV4-1, the J gene TRBJ2-7, with TRBD2 matching 14 bases. The CDR3 extends over 16 amino acids. With 5 bases clipped from V and 4 bases from J, the junction kept 7 bases outside the gene matches. The germline CDR1 and CDR2 sequences are MGHRA and YSYEKL.

This clone was counted between two and nine times. The chain links TRBV9 to TRBJ1-1; D is uncertain. With 0 bases removed from V and 3 bases from J, the gap between germline ends came to 9 bases. The CDR3 is made up of 14 amino acids. Germline V gives CDR1 SGDLS, CDR2 YYNGEE. CDR3 loop: CASSVGNGDTEAFF. As DNA, the CDR3 is TGTGCCAGCAGCGTAGGAAACGGGGACACTGAAGCTTTCTTT.

The V gene is TRBV28, the J gene TRBJ1-6, with D tentatively TRBD1 (5 bases). The V gene lost 10 bases and the J gene lost 0 bases, with 7 bases spanning the gap. CDR1 and CDR2 (germline): MDHEN, SYDVKM. The CDR3 spans 13 residues. The CDR3 bases are TGTGCCACCGACAGCTCCTATAATTCACCCCTCCACTTT. Translated, it gives CATDSSYNSPLHF.

The DNA for the CDR3 is TGTGCCAGCAGCTTAGCTCAGGGGAACACTGAAGCTTTCTTT. Amino acids: CASSLAQGNTEAFF. V usage is TRBV11-3 and J usage is TRBJ1-1; D perhaps matches TRBD1 (5 bases). V was cut by 1 base and J by 1 base, with 7 bases left in between. The CDR3 has 14 amino acids. Germline V gives CDR1 SGHNT, CDR2 YENEEA. Full variable domain (outside the CDR3, taken from reference TRBV11-3 and TRBJ1-1): EAGVVQSPRYKIIEKKQPVAFWCNPISGHNTLYWYLQNLGQGPELLIRYENEEAVDDSQLPKDRFSAERLKGVDSTLKIQPAELGDSAVYLCASSLAQGNTEAFFGQGTRLTVV.

This chain uses TRBV5-1 with TRBJ2-2; 7 nucleotides agree with TRBD2. The V segment lost 5 bases and the J segment 1 base; nucleotides outside the gene matches: 5. The CDR3 length is 15 residues. Germline-derived CDR1 and CDR2 are SGHRS and YFSETQ. The CDR3 loop reads CASRRAGENTGELFF. Written as DNA, the CDR3 is TGCGCCAGCAGAAGGGCGGGAGAGAACACCGGGGAGCTGTTTTTT. The full variable domain, completed using reference TRBV5-1 and TRBJ2-2, is KAGVTQTPRYLIKTRGQQVTLSCSPISGHRSVSWYQQTPGQGLQFLFEYFSETQRNKGNFPGRFSGRQFSNSRSEMNVSTLELGDSALYLCASRRAGENTGELFFGEGSRLTVL.

V usage is TRBV11-3 and J usage is TRBJ2-7; perhaps TRBD1 as D (6 bases). V lost 8 bases to trimming and J lost 5 bases, with 16 bases between them. Per germline, CDR1 SGHNT and CDR2 YENEEA. The CDR3 is 13 amino acids. The CDR3 DNA sequence: TGTGCCAGCTCGTGGGGGCCGGACGACGAGCAGTACTTC. This gives the protein CASSWGPDDEQYF.

The chain uses TRBV29-1 and TRBJ2-7; TRBD1 is a possible D gene (6 bases). The V end was cut by 7 bases, the J end by 2 bases, with 9 bases between. The CDR3 has 11 residues. Germline CDR1 and CDR2: SQVTM and ANQGSEA. CDR3 nucleotide sequence: TGCAGCGCGACAGGCCCCTACGAGCAGTACTTC. Its translation: CSATGPYEQYF.

The chain combines TRBV11-2 with TRBJ2-2; D remains unclear. V lost 1 base and J 0 bases, leaving 9 bases between the germline ends. The CDR3 covers 16 residues. CDR1 and CDR2 from the germline V gene are SGHAT and FQNNGV. The CDR3: CASSLGLTANTGELFF. The CDR3 DNA is TGTGCCAGCAGCTTAGGACTGACCGCGAACACCGGGGAGCTGTTTTTT.

The chain employs TRBV5-4 and TRBJ1-3; D unresolved. The germline V and J ends were trimmed by 4 bases and 0 bases, with 14 bases remaining between them. CDR1 and CDR2 (germline): SGHNT, YYREEE (reference sequence). The CDR3 covers 16 residues. Written as DNA, the CDR3 is TGTGCCAGCAGCCCCTTTGCAGGCTCCTCTGGAAACACCATATATTTT. It codes for CASSPFAGSSGNTIYF.